This T cell receptor beta chain was sequenced for a study of T cell changes during pregnancy in multiple sclerosis. Here immunoSEQ multiplex PCR was the method, and the copy in TCRdb shows in-frame clones only, minus some. The data hold about 76,000 clones, with 85% to 95% observed a single time. CDR1 is SGDLS, CDR2 YYNGEE, per germline. The V segment lost 3 bases and the J segment 4 bases; nucleotides outside the gene matches: 10. This CDR3 spans 17 amino acids. V gene TRBV9 combines with J gene TRBJ2-1; 10 nucleotides line up with TRBD2. The source is a female donor with multiple sclerosis, enrolled in a pregnancy study. Sequenced material: peripheral blood, taken in the second trimester of pregnancy. The CDR3 region is CASSGSALAGEYNEQFF. The CDR3 DNA follows: TGTGCCAGCAGCGGGTCAGCTCTAGCGGGAGAATACAATGAGCAGTTCTTC.